These 27 T cell receptor beta chains came from one sample sequenced in a study of human T cells and chemical hapten exposure. Whole blood, unfractionated, served as the material for total RNA extraction. Within the library, unique molecular identifiers were attached to each individual cDNA molecule. Each CDR3 protein is one row after TCRdb ran MiXCR on the reads. This sample carries 100,000 to 150,000 distinct CDR3 sequences, 6.5% to 10% of them seen once, and the ten largest clones take about 1.4%. The sequencing sample was made of whole blood. The receptor set was obtained from a human donor in good health. Some clones in this sample may be carry-over from other donors' samples.

This clonotype appeared a few times. V and J are TRBV4-1 and TRBJ2-7, with D unresolved. Trimming pared 8 bases from V and 3 bases from J, leaving 17 bases between. The CDR3 has 14 residues. Looked up from germline, CDR1 is MGHRA and CDR2 is YSYEKL. The CDR3 loop reads CASALGHPIYEQYF. The CDR3 nucleotides read TGCGCCAGCGCCCTCGGTCATCCTATCTACGAGCAGTACTTC.

This clonotype has more than one count but fewer than ten. J is TRBJ2-1 and V is TRBV20-1, with 9 bases that match TRBD2. After removal of 4 bases from V and 2 bases from J, the junction contained 15 bases not matched to a gene. Germline V gives CDR1 DFQATT, CDR2 SNEGSKA (reference sequence). The CDR3 runs 18 residues. The CDR3 nucleotides read TGCAGTGCTAACCCAGCTGACTTAGCGGGAGTCACCTACAATGAGCAGTTCTTC. Translated: CSANPADLAGVTYNEQFF.

Turning to this clonotype: A single base separates this from a much larger clone, so it may be a read error. The chain links TRBV6-5 to TRBJ2-3; 7 bases are shared with TRBD1. CDR1 and CDR2 from the germline V gene are MNHEY and SVGAGI. The CDR3 totals 14 residues. Trimming removed 6 bases from V and 3 bases from J; junction bases left unmatched: 6. CDR3 residues: CASSSGTETDTQYF. The CDR3 DNA sequence: TGTGCCAGCAGCTCCGGGACAGAGACAGATACGCAGTATTTT.

This clonotype was counted at least ten times. The chain uses TRBV7-8 and TRBJ1-1; TRBD1 is a possible D gene (5 bases). V was pared by 1 base and J by 4 bases, with 16 bases between. CDR3 length: 16 residues. Germline V lookup: CDR1 SGHVS, CDR2 FQNEAQ. The CDR3: CASSLDGHFGGTEAFF. The CDR3 bases are TGTGCCAGCAGCTTAGACGGGCACTTTGGGGGCACTGAAGCTTTCTTT. Together with reference TRBV7-8 and TRBJ1-1, the CDR3 gives the full variable domain: GAGVSQSPRYKVAKRGQDVALRCDPISGHVSLFWYQQALGQGPEFLTYFQNEAQLDKSGLPSDRFFAERPEGSVSTLKIQRTQQEDSAVYLCASSLDGHFGGTEAFFGQGTRLTVV.

This clonotype was counted only a few times. The DNA of the CDR3 is TGTGCCAGTAGTATCTCGGGGGCCTATGGCTACACCTTC. Its protein is CASSISGAYGYTF. The rearrangement uses TRBV19 and TRBJ1-2; weak D call: TRBD1 (6 bases). V lost 3 bases and J lost 4, with 9 bases in between. This CDR3 region has 13 residues. The V gene's germline CDR1 is LNHDA and CDR2 SQIVND (reference sequence).

This clonotype was seen ten or more times. The chain recombines TRBV29-1 with TRBJ1-5, with D unclear. This CDR3 is built from 13 residues. Germline-derived CDR1 and CDR2 are SQVTM and ANQGSEA. Trimming removed 5 bases from V and 3 bases from J, with 11 bases in between. Here the CDR3 reads CSVSGVDNQPQHF. CDR3 bases: TGCAGCGTTTCTGGGGTGGACAATCAGCCCCAGCATTTT.

This clonotype was counted between two and nine times. The chain has TRBV7-9 and TRBJ2-1; TRBD2 matches at 10 bases. The V gene's germline CDR1 is SEHNR and CDR2 FQNEAQ (reference sequence). V lost 3 bases and J lost 5; bases outside the gene matches: 4. The CDR3 sequence is 15 residues long. The CDR3 spells CASSFPSGRDNEQFF. The CDR3 nucleotides are TGTGCCAGCAGCTTCCCTAGCGGGAGAGACAATGAGCAGTTCTTC. The variable domain in full, with the rest retrieved from reference TRBV7-9 and TRBJ2-1, is DTGVSQNPRHKITKRGQNVTFRCDPISEHNRLYWYRQTLGQGPEFLTYFQNEAQLEKSRLLSDRFSAERPKGSFSTLEIQRTEQGDSAMYLCASSFPSGRDNEQFFGPGTRLTVL.

This clonotype was seen a few times. The chain recombines TRBV27 with TRBJ1-2; the D gene is possibly TRBD1 (6 bases). Germline V gene data show CDR1 as MNHEY and CDR2 as SMNVEV (reference sequence). The CDR3 totals 13 residues. Trimming stripped 2 bases from V and 7 bases from J, with 11 bases between. This CDR3 reads CASSLRGAPGYTF. The CDR3 DNA sequence: TGTGCCAGCAGTTTACGGGGGGCGCCTGGCTACACCTTC.

This clonotype has at least ten counts. This chain uses TRBV6-2 or TRBV6-3 with TRBJ1-1, with 10 positions matching TRBD1. Germline CDR1 and CDR2: MNHEY and SVGEGT. CDR3 size: 15 residues. Trimming took 2 bases from V and 2 from J; bases not matched to a gene: 2. CDR3: CASSYGDRGNTEAFF. DNA of the CDR3: TGTGCCAGCAGTTACGGGGACAGGGGAAACACTGAAGCTTTCTTT.

This chain connects TRBV27 to TRBJ1-2, with D unresolved. The germline CDR1 and CDR2 sequences are MNHEY and SMNVEV (reference sequence). The CDR3 runs to 12 residues. V lost 2 bases and J lost 4, with 5 bases in between. The CDR3 loop is CASSLNGYGYTF. The CDR3 DNA reads as TGTGCCAGCAGTTTAAACGGCTATGGCTACACCTTC.

This clonotype was counted ten times or more. The V gene is TRBV6-1, the J gene TRBJ2-2, with D unresolved. CDR3 length: 12 amino acids. CDR1 is MNHNS and CDR2 is SASEGT in the germline V gene. V lost 6 bases, J lost 4 bases, and 6 bases lay in between. The CDR3 nucleotides are TGTGCCAGCAGAGAACTCACCGGGGAGCTGTTTTTT. Translating it yields CASRELTGELFF.

Only a few counts were recorded for this clonotype. This chain links TRBV19 with TRBJ1-1; a weak D match, TRBD1 (5 bases). The V and J ends lost 0 bases and 4 bases respectively, with 9 bases between them. Germline values: CDR1 LNHDA, CDR2 SQIVND (reference sequence). This CDR3 region has 14 residues. CDR3 loop: CASSIDDSSTEAFF. The CDR3, as DNA: TGTGCCAGTAGTATAGATGACAGCTCCACTGAAGCTTTCTTT. The full variable domain, rest sourced from reference TRBV19 and TRBJ1-1, is DGGITQSPKYLFRKEGQNVTLSCEQNLNHDAMYWYRQDPGQGLRLIYYSQIVNDFQKGDIAEGYSVSREKKESFPLTVTSAQKNPTAFYLCASSIDDSSTEAFFGQGTRLTVV.

The chain uses TRBV5-1 and TRBJ2-1, with TRBD2 matching 7 bases. From germline, CDR1 is SGHRS and CDR2 YFSETQ. CDR3 length: 14 amino acids. V was clipped by 7 bases and J by 5 bases; unmatched bases: 9. The CDR3, as DNA: TGCGCCAGCGGCTACTTAAGCGGGGACAATGAGCAGTTCTTC. Protein sequence: CASGYLSGDNEQFF.

This clonotype was recorded at least ten times. The gene calls are TRBV5-1 and TRBJ2-7; D not certain. The CDR3 length is 12 residues. V was shortened by 2 bases and J by 1 base, with 4 bases between the two germline ends. Germline V gives CDR1 SGHRS, CDR2 YFSETQ. The CDR3 loop reads CASSLNSYEQYF. In nucleotides, the CDR3 is TGCGCCAGCAGCTTAAATTCCTACGAGCAGTACTTC.

This clonotype showed up many times. The chain is built from TRBV12-3 or TRBV12-4 and TRBJ1-2, with D unresolved. This CDR3 region has 12 residues. V lost 3 bases to trimming and J lost 4 bases, with 6 bases between them. CDR3 sequence (DNA): TGTGCCAGCAGTTTTGAGATCTATGGCTACACCTTC. Translated, it gives CASSFEIYGYTF.

The gene calls are TRBV7-9 and TRBJ1-1, with D uncertain. V was pared by 2 bases and J by 6 bases, with 13 bases between. CDR1 is SEHNR and CDR2 is FQNEAQ in the germline V gene (reference sequence). The CDR3 length is 14 residues. The CDR3, as DNA: TGTGCCAGCAGCTTAATTTCAGAAGCGCCTGAAGCTTTCTTT. It is translated as CASSLISEAPEAFF.

The table lists this clonotype with many counts. The V gene is TRBV29-1, the J gene TRBJ1-1; the D is unclear. The V gene lost 1 base and the J gene lost 3 bases, with 12 bases spanning the gap. Looked up from germline, CDR1 is SQVTM and CDR2 is ANQGSEA. The CDR3 spans 14 residues. For the CDR3, the DNA is TGCAGCGTTGAAGGGAGGCTCTCAGACACTGAAGCTTTCTTT. Residues: CSVEGRLSDTEAFF.

This clonotype has just a few counts. This chain links TRBV19 with TRBJ1-2; TRBD1 aligns across 7 bases. Germline V gene lookup returns CDR1 LNHDA and CDR2 SQIVND (reference sequence). After removal of 6 bases from V and 0 bases from J, the junction contained 4 bases not matched to a gene. CDR3 length: 14 amino acids. The CDR3 protein is CASSTGASNYGYTF. The CDR3, as DNA: TGTGCCAGTAGCACAGGGGCCTCTAACTATGGCTACACCTTC.

This clonotype has at least ten counts. The J gene is TRBJ1-1, the V gene TRBV5-4; no firm D call. V was pared by 3 bases and J by 0 bases, with 12 bases between. Germline CDR1 and CDR2: SGHNT and YYREEE (reference sequence). This CDR3 has 15 residues. In DNA form, the CDR3 reads TGTGCCAGCAGCTCCTCCACCCACATGAACACTGAAGCTTTCTTT. Protein product: CASSSSTHMNTEAFF.

This clonotype was found many times. Here the CDR3 reads CASSWGGSAPTKNIQYF. CDR3 in DNA: TGTGCCAGCAGCTGGGGAGGGTCGGCGCCCACCAAAAACATTCAGTACTTC. The chain carries TRBV5-4 and TRBJ2-4; 7 bases are shared with TRBD2. V shed 3 bases and J 2 bases; nucleotides not matched to a gene: 11. In germline, CDR1 is SGHNT, CDR2 YYREEE (reference sequence). This CDR3 is built from 17 residues. The full variable domain, its missing parts supplied by reference TRBV5-4 and TRBJ2-4, is ETGVTQSPTHLIKTRGQQVTLRCSSQSGHNTVSWYQQALGQGPQFIFQYYREEENGRGNFPPRFSGLQFPNYSSELNVNALELDDSALYLCASSWGGSAPTKNIQYFGAGTRLSVL.

This clonotype was seen ten or more times. The chain has TRBV7-9 and TRBJ1-3; D not resolved. There are 13 residues in the CDR3. The V end lost 5 bases, the J end lost 8 bases, and 13 bases lay between the germline ends. The V gene's germline CDR1 is SEHNR and CDR2 FQNEAQ (reference sequence). CDR3 sequence reads: CASSVGSSDTIYF. The CDR3 nucleotides are TGTGCCAGCAGCGTGGGCTCAAGCGACACCATATATTTT.

This clonotype was detected ten times or more. This chain joins TRBV12-3 or TRBV12-4 and TRBJ1-5, with a weak D call TRBD1 (5 bases). This CDR3 has 13 residues. V lost 9 bases, J lost 4 bases, and 13 bases lay in between. The CDR3 bases are TGTGCCAGTTCTGAGCGGGGGAATCAGCCCCAGCATTTT. This codes for CASSERGNQPQHF.

This clonotype occurred a few times. This chain uses TRBV2 with TRBJ1-1, with TRBD1 matching over 10 bases. The CDR3 consists of 12 residues. J gave up 1 base and V 11 bases, and 1 base lay outside the gene matches. Looked up from germline, CDR1 is SNHLY and CDR2 is FYNNEI. The CDR3 DNA sequence: TGTGCCGGACAGGGGGGGAACACTGAAGCTTTCTTT. Residues: CAGQGGNTEAFF.

This clonotype was seen a few times. The chain couples TRBV20-1 to TRBJ2-3, with TRBD2 matching over 10 bases. The germline V gene encodes CDR1 DFQATT and CDR2 SNEGSKA (reference sequence). This CDR3 has 16 amino acids. Germline trimming cut 3 bases from V and 5 bases from J; bases unmatched to any gene: 11. The CDR3 nucleotides are TGCAGTGCTAGGGTTACTAGCGGGGCTTTGGGAGATACGCAGTATTTT. Encoded protein: CSARVTSGALGDTQYF.

This clonotype was picked up many times. The chain employs TRBV6-5 and TRBJ1-1; D unresolved. CDR1 is MNHEY and CDR2 is SVGAGI in the germline V gene. CDR3 length: 14 amino acids. V was clipped by 0 bases and J by 1 base, with 6 bases between them. Here the CDR3 reads CASSYSGRNTEAFF. DNA of the CDR3: TGTGCCAGCAGTTACTCGGGGAGGAACACTGAAGCTTTCTTT.

This clonotype was detected only a few times. The chain couples TRBV27 to TRBJ1-6; 10 bases map to TRBD1. CDR1 is MNHEY, CDR2 SMNVEV, per germline (reference sequence). The CDR3 has 15 residues. With V trimmed by 6 bases and J by 8 bases, 7 bases remained unmatched. CDR3 DNA: TGTGCCAGCAGGGAGACAGGGGGCAATTATTCACCCCTCCACTTT. This codes for CASRETGGNYSPLHF.

This clonotype was seen many times. The chain has TRBV12-3 or TRBV12-4 and TRBJ1-5; no firm D call. Trimming removed 5 bases from V and 3 bases from J, with 8 bases in between. This CDR3 has 13 residues. The CDR3 sequence is CASSASFNQPQHF. In DNA, the CDR3 is TGTGCCAGCAGTGCTAGCTTCAATCAGCCCCAGCATTTT.